The 20 T cell receptor beta chains reported below all come from one sample, sequenced in a study of cytomegalovirus exposure and HLA in healthy donors. The PCR used 60 Vbeta and 13 Jbeta primers. Libraries were prepared by immunoSEQ multiplex PCR; TCRdb keeps only in-frame clonotypes and omits some of them. Here the sample spans 60,000 to 70,000 clones, roughly 77% being singletons. Sequencing used PBMCs. The source is a woman aged 40 to 50 in good health and CMV-seropositive.

The chain links TRBV7-9 to TRBJ2-7, with D possibly TRBD1 on 6 matching bases. Germline V CDR1 and CDR2: SEHNR, FQNEAQ (reference sequence). This CDR3 is built from 15 residues. The V end lost 5 bases, the J end lost 5 bases, and 19 bases lay between the germline ends. The CDR3 bases are TGTGCCAGCAGCGTAAGAGCCGGGACACTCGACGAGCAGTACTTC. It yields the protein CASSVRAGTLDEQYF.

This clone was detected a few times. The genes are TRBV7-7 and TRBJ1-1; 7 positions match TRBD1. CDR1 is SSHAT and CDR2 is FNYEAQ in the germline V gene (reference sequence). This CDR3 has 13 amino acids. The V segment lost 5 bases and the J segment 3 bases; nucleotides outside the gene matches: 3. The CDR3 sequence: CASSRDRDTEAFF. Written as DNA, the CDR3 is TGTGCCAGCAGCCGCGACAGGGACACTGAAGCTTTCTTT.

The chain combines TRBV5-1 with TRBJ2-2; 8 bases are a match to TRBD1. Germline-derived CDR1 and CDR2 are SGHRS and YFSETQ. J lost 1 base, V lost 4 bases, and 0 bases had no gene match. The CDR3 is 14 residues long. CDR3 protein: CASSGTGNTGELFF. The DNA for the CDR3 is TGCGCCAGCAGCGGGACAGGGAACACCGGGGAGCTGTTTTTT. The full variable domain, with the rest looked up from reference TRBV5-1 and TRBJ2-2, is KAGVTQTPRYLIKTRGQQVTLSCSPISGHRSVSWYQQTPGQGLQFLFEYFSETQRNKGNFPGRFSGRQFSNSRSEMNVSTLELGDSALYLCASSGTGNTGELFFGEGSRLTVL.

The CDR3 nucleotides read TGCGCCAGCAGCCAAGGTCTCAGGGGCGATGGGAATGAGCAGTTCTTC. Protein: CASSQGLRGDGNEQFF. This chain uses TRBV4-3 with TRBJ2-1; possibly TRBD1 for D (6 bases). V was shortened by 1 base and J by 7 bases, with 17 bases between the two germline ends. The germline gives CDR1 LGHNA, CDR2 YSLEER. This CDR3 is built from 16 residues.

The chain uses TRBV30 and TRBJ1-1; D is unclear. This CDR3 is 13 amino acids long. Germline V gene data show CDR1 as GTSNPN and CDR2 as SVGIG (reference sequence). V was trimmed by 5 bases and J by 2 bases, leaving 12 bases between them. The CDR3 coding sequence is TGTGCCTGGTCACAGAGCTTAAACACTGAAGCTTTCTTT. Translation: CAWSQSLNTEAFF.

V usage is TRBV6-1 and J usage is TRBJ1-2; 8 bases are shared with TRBD1. This CDR3 comprises 13 residues. V lost 3 bases and J lost 9; bases outside the gene matches: 6. Germline V CDR1 and CDR2: MNHNS, SASEGT. The CDR3: CASSDETGGSYTF. The CDR3 nucleotides are TGTGCCAGCAGTGATGAAACAGGGGGGAGCTACACCTTC.

This clone was detected once. The chain recombines TRBV7-2 with TRBJ1-1; D is possibly TRBD1 (5 bases). The germline V gene has CDR1 SGHTA and CDR2 FQGNSA. The CDR3 contains 13 residues. V lost 5 bases and J lost 1, with 8 bases in between. The DNA for the CDR3 is TGTGCCAGCAGCACACAGGCGAACACTGAAGCTTTCTTT. It encodes CASSTQANTEAFF.

The chain combines TRBV2 with TRBJ1-1, with a tentative D call TRBD1 (5 bases). The CDR3 covers 16 residues. Trimming took 7 bases from V and 4 from J, leaving 22 bases between them. Germline CDR1 SNHLY, CDR2 FYNNEI. The CDR3 reads CASNPGGGRTSTEAFF. The DNA for the CDR3 is TGTGCCAGCAATCCGGGGGGGGGTAGGACGAGCACTGAAGCTTTCTTT.

This clone was observed once. J is TRBJ2-7 and V is TRBV15; D possibly corresponds to TRBD2 (6 bases). From germline, CDR1 is LNHNV and CDR2 YYDKDF (reference sequence). V lost 0 bases, J lost 2 bases, and 8 bases lay in between. The CDR3 totals 14 residues. CDR3: CATSRDREPYEQYF. CDR3 coding DNA: TGTGCCACCAGCAGAGATCGGGAGCCCTACGAGCAGTACTTC.

The gene calls are TRBV6-1 and TRBJ2-7; perhaps TRBD2 as D (6 bases). Germline CDR1 MNHNS, CDR2 SASEGT. V was clipped by 0 bases and J by 4 bases, with 13 bases between them. The CDR3 contains 15 residues. The CDR3 is CASSEAGGAQYEQYF. The CDR3 DNA sequence: TGTGCCAGCAGTGAAGCTGGAGGGGCACAATACGAGCAGTACTTC.

V is TRBV6-1 and J is TRBJ1-5; 8 bases agree with TRBD1. CDR1 MNHNS and CDR2 SASEGT come from the germline V gene. The CDR3 is 16 residues long. The J segment lost 0 bases and the V segment lost 4 bases, leaving 5 bases of the junction unmatched. DNA for the CDR3: TGTGCCAGCAGTGGACAGGGGATGGGTAGCAATCAGCCCCAGCATTTT. It yields the protein CASSGQGMGSNQPQHF.

This rearrangement joins TRBV29-1 to TRBJ1-1, with TRBD1 identical over 8 bases. This CDR3 is 15 amino acids long. J lost 1 base, V lost 1 base, and 5 bases had no gene match. Germline CDR1 and CDR2: SQVTM and ANQGSEA. The CDR3 sequence: CSVEGPQGGNTEAFF. The CDR3 DNA is TGCAGCGTTGAAGGCCCACAGGGGGGGAACACTGAAGCTTTCTTT.

The CDR3 region has the DNA TGTGCCAGCAGTGGGACAGGGGGCGGTGACTATGGCTACACCTTC. Protein sequence: CASSGTGGGDYGYTF. The chain joins TRBV2 to TRBJ1-2, with 11 bases fitting TRBD1. The length of the CDR3 is 15 residues. Germline V lookup: CDR1 SNHLY, CDR2 FYNNEI. The J segment lost 3 bases and the V segment lost 4 bases, leaving 4 bases of the junction unmatched.

The chain uses TRBV15 and TRBJ2-7; 8 nucleotides align to TRBD1. The V gene end was trimmed by 0 bases and the J gene end by 5 bases; junction bases not matched to a gene: 6. Germline values: CDR1 LNHNV, CDR2 YYDKDF (reference sequence). This CDR3 contains 15 residues. In DNA form, the CDR3 reads TGTGCCACCAGCAGAGAGGCGACAGGGGCCCACGAGCAGTACTTC. It specifies CATSREATGAHEQYF.

The chain has TRBV2 and TRBJ1-2; perhaps TRBD1 as D (6 bases). V lost 4 bases to trimming and J lost 14 bases, with 14 bases between them. Germline-derived CDR1 and CDR2 are SNHLY and FYNNEI. The length of the CDR3 is 11 residues. The CDR3 protein is CASSVRTEQTF. CDR3 nucleotides: TGTGCCAGCAGTGTCCGGACAGAGCAAACCTTC. The full variable domain, rest sourced from reference TRBV2 and TRBJ1-2, is EPEVTQTPSHQVTQMGQEVILRCVPISNHLYFYWYRQILGQKVEFLVSFYNNEISEKSEIFDDQFSVERPDGSNFTLKIRSTKLEDSAMYFCASSVRTEQTFGSGTRLTVV.

The chain combines TRBV19 with TRBJ2-1, with 9 bases matching TRBD1. The CDR3 has 14 residues. The germline V gene encodes CDR1 LNHDA and CDR2 SQIVND (reference sequence). V shed 6 bases, J shed 6 bases, and the junction held 6 bases outside the gene matches. CDR3 sequence: CASSRTGVSNEQFF. For the CDR3, the DNA is TGTGCCAGTAGCAGGACAGGGGTGTCCAATGAGCAGTTCTTC.

This sequence joins TRBV7-9 and TRBJ2-3, with D perhaps matching TRBD2 (5 bases). With 6 bases removed from V and 6 bases from J, the gap between germline ends came to 7 bases. Germline CDR1 and CDR2: SEHNR and FQNEAQ (reference sequence). The CDR3 is made up of 11 amino acids. This chain's CDR3 is CASSWRDTQYF. The CDR3 nucleotides read TGTGCCAGCAGTTGGAGGGATACGCAGTATTTT. Together with reference TRBV7-9 and TRBJ2-3, the CDR3 gives the full variable domain: DTGVSQNPRHKITKRGQNVTFRCDPISEHNRLYWYRQTLGQGPEFLTYFQNEAQLEKSRLLSDRFSAERPKGSFSTLEIQRTEQGDSAMYLCASSWRDTQYFGPGTRLTVL.

This chain uses TRBV6-5 with TRBJ1-1; D perhaps matches TRBD1 (5 bases). The V gene's germline CDR1 is MNHEY and CDR2 SVGAGI. Trimming cost V 6 bases and J 4 bases, with 9 bases left between them. This CDR3 is 12 amino acids long. The CDR3 sequence is CASSPGSTEAFF. As DNA, the CDR3 is TGTGCCAGCAGCCCAGGGTCCACTGAAGCTTTCTTT.

The chain recombines TRBV30 with TRBJ2-1, with D maybe TRBD1 (6 bases). The CDR3 is made up of 13 amino acids. Germline V lookup: CDR1 GTSNPN, CDR2 SVGIG (reference sequence). Trimming cost V 0 bases and J 6 bases, with 9 bases left between them. CDR3 nucleotide sequence: TGTGCCTGGAGTGTAGGGGGACGCAATGAGCAGTTCTTC. It codes for CAWSVGGRNEQFF. The full variable domain, completed using reference TRBV30 and TRBJ2-1, is SQTIHQWPATLVQPVGSPLSLECTVEGTSNPNLYWYRQAAGRGLQLLFYSVGIGQISSEVPQNLSASRPQDRQFILSSKKLLLSDSGFYLCAWSVGGRNEQFFGPGTRLTVL.

The rearrangement joins TRBV7-9 to TRBJ1-1; D ambiguous. The ends were cut back, 3 bases at V and 1 base at J, with 3 bases in the middle. The CDR3 is made up of 12 amino acids. Per the germline V gene, CDR1 is SEHNR and CDR2 is FQNEAQ (reference sequence). The CDR3 reads CASSFQNTEAFF. The CDR3 DNA reads TGTGCCAGCAGCTTCCAGAACACTGAAGCTTTCTTT.